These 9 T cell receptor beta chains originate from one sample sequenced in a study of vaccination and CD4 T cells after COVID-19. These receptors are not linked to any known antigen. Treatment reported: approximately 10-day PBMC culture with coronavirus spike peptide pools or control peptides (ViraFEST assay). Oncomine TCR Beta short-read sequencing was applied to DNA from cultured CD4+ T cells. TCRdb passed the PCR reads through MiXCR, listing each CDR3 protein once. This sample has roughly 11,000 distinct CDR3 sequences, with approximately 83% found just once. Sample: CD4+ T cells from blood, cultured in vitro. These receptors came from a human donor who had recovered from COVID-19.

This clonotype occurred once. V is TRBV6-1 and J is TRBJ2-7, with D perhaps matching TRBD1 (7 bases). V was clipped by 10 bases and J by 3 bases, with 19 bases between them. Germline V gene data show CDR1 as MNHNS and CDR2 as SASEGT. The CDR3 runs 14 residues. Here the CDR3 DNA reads TGTGCCACGAGAGGCGGGACAGAACTCTACGAGCAGTACTTC. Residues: CATRGGTELYEQYF.

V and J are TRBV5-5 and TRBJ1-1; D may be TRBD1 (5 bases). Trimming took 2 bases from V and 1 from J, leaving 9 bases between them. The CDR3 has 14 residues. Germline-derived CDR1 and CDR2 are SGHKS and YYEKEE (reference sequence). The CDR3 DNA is TGTGCCAGCAGCTTCACGGGGGAGAACACTGAAGCTTTCTTT. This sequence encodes CASSFTGENTEAFF.

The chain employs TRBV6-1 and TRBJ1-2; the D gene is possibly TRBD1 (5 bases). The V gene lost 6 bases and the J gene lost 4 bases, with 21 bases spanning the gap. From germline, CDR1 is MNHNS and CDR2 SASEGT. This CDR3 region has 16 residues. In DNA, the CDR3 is TGTGCCAGCAGCGACCCGCTTCCGGGCGGGGCCTATGGCTACACCTTC. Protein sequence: CASSDPLPGGAYGYTF.

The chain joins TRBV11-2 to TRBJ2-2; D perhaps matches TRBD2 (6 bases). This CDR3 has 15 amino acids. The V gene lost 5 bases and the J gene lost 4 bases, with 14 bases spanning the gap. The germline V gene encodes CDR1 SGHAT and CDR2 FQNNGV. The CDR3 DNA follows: TGTGCCAGCAGCCCCCGGAGGGCCCCCACCGGGGAGCTGTTTTTT. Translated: CASSPRRAPTGELFF. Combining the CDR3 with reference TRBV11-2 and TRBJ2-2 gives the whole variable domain EAGVAQSPRYKIIEKRQSVAFWCNPISGHATLYWYQQILGQGPKLLIQFQNNGVVDDSQLPKDRFSAERLKGVDSTLKIQPAKLEDSAVYLCASSPRRAPTGELFFGEGSRLTVL.

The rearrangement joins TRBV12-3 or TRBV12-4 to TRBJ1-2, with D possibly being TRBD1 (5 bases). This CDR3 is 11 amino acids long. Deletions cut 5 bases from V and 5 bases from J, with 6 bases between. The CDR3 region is CASSQGYGYTF. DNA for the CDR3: TGTGCCAGCAGTCAGGGTTATGGCTACACCTTC.

This CDR3 reads CSARLRSGADTQYF. The DNA for the CDR3 is TGCAGTGCTCGACTCCGCTCGGGCGCAGATACGCAGTATTTT. The chain employs TRBV20-1 and TRBJ2-3; no definite D call. Germline V gives CDR1 DFQATT, CDR2 SNEGSKA (reference sequence). V gave up 5 bases and J gave up 4 bases, with 16 bases separating them. The CDR3 totals 14 residues.

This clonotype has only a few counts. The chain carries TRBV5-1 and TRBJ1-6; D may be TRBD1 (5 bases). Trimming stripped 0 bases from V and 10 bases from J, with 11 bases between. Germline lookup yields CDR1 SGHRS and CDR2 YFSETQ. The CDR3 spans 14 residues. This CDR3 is CASSLDRRESPLHF. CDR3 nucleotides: TGCGCCAGCAGCTTGGACAGGAGGGAGTCACCCCTCCACTTT. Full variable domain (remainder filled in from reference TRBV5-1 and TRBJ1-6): KAGVTQTPRYLIKTRGQQVTLSCSPISGHRSVSWYQQTPGQGLQFLFEYFSETQRNKGNFPGRFSGRQFSNSRSEMNVSTLELGDSALYLCASSLDRRESPLHFGNGTRLTVT.

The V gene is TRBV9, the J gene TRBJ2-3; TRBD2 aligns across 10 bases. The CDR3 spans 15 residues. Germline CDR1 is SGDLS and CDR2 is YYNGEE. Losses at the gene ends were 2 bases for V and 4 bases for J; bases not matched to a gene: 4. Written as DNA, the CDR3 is TGTGCCAGCAGCGTTGCTAGCGGGAGTTCAGATACGCAGTATTTT. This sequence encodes CASSVASGSSDTQYF. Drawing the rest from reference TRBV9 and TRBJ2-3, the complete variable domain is DSGVTQTPKHLITATGQRVTLRCSPRSGDLSVYWYQQSLDQGLQFLIQYYNGEERAKGNILERFSAQQFPDLHSELNLSSLELGDSALYFCASSVASGSSDTQYFGPGTRLTVL.

CDR3: CASSLDGTGEQYF. CDR3 coding DNA: TGTGCCAGCAGCTTGGACGGGACAGGGGAGCAGTACTTC. V is TRBV5-4 and J is TRBJ2-7; 9 bases are shared with TRBD1. The length of the CDR3 is 13 residues. Germline assignment: CDR1 SGHNT and CDR2 YYREEE (reference sequence). V was pared by 0 bases and J by 7 bases, with 2 bases of the junction left unmatched.